These 25 T cell receptor beta chains were all obtained from the same sample, sequenced in a study of T cells in Graves' hyperthyroidism and ophthalmopathy. RNA transcripts served as the template for amplifying TCR beta CDR3 regions. Using the HTBI primer set, a first-round RT-PCR was run on the TCR CDR3. TCRdb reprocessed the multiplex PCR reads via MiXCR and lists one record per CDR3 protein. The sample includes around 180,000 distinct CDR3 sequences, approximately 17% of them seen just once. Sequenced: blood. The receptors originated from a woman aged 50 to 65 with Graves' hyperthyroidism.

This clonotype was counted at least ten times. The chain is built from TRBV19 and TRBJ2-1; TRBD1 is a possible D gene (8 bases). Germline assignment: CDR1 LNHDA and CDR2 SQIVND (reference sequence). Trimming took 5 bases from V and 8 from J, leaving 13 bases between them. The CDR3 length is 13 residues. In nucleotides, the CDR3 is TGTGCCAGTAGTCAACAGGGGGGGTATGAGCAGTTCTTC. It yields the protein CASSQQGGYEQFF.

Comments on this clonotype: This may be a read error, as it is one base from a much larger clone. The gene calls are TRBV19 and TRBJ1-5; D is unresolved. V lost 8 bases to trimming and J lost 7 bases, with 15 bases between them. Germline lookup yields CDR1 LNHDA and CDR2 SQIVND (reference sequence). This CDR3 is 13 amino acids long. The CDR3 sequence is CASEAAPLQPQHF. The CDR3, as DNA: TGTGCCAGTGAGGCAGCACCCTTACAGCCCCAGCATTTT.

This clonotype has at least ten counts. CDR3 bases: TGTGCCAGCAGTCGCGGGACATCCAACACCGGGGAGCTGTTTTTT. It translates to CASSRGTSNTGELFF. The V and J genes are TRBV7-9 and TRBJ2-2; perhaps D is TRBD1 or TRBD2 (6 bases each). CDR1 is SEHNR and CDR2 is FQNEAQ in the germline V gene (reference sequence). Between the trimmed V and J ends, which lost 6 bases and 2 bases, there was a span of 13 bases. The CDR3 is made up of 15 amino acids.

This clonotype came up many times. Here the CDR3 DNA reads TGCGCCAGCAGTCCGGCGGGTGCCTACGAGCAGTACTTC. Amino acids: CASSPAGAYEQYF. This chain uses TRBV5-1 with TRBJ2-7; D is perhaps TRBD2 (5 bases). Germline assignment: CDR1 SGHRS and CDR2 YFSETQ. Trimming left V 5 bases short and J 2 bases short, with 11 bases between. The CDR3 has 13 residues. Full variable domain (outside the CDR3, taken from reference TRBV5-1 and TRBJ2-7): KAGVTQTPRYLIKTRGQQVTLSCSPISGHRSVSWYQQTPGQGLQFLFEYFSETQRNKGNFPGRFSGRQFSNSRSEMNVSTLELGDSALYLCASSPAGAYEQYFGPGTRLTVT.

The table lists this clonotype with many counts. The V call is TRBV4-3, the J call TRBJ2-7; 7 bases line up with TRBD1. J was trimmed by 3 bases and V by 4 bases; bases with no gene match: 3. Germline-derived CDR1 and CDR2 are LGHNA and YSLEER. This CDR3 comprises 13 residues. CDR3 sequence: CASSRGTDYEQYF. As DNA, the CDR3 is TGCGCCAGCAGCCGGGGGACAGACTACGAGCAGTACTTC.

This clonotype was observed many times. CDR3 nucleotides: TGTGCCAGCAGCCGAGGAAGCAATGAGCAGTTCTTC. The encoded protein is CASSRGSNEQFF. The chain links TRBV7-9 to TRBJ2-1; no firm D call. Trimming took off 5 bases at V and 6 bases at J, with 8 bases between the two ends. This CDR3 is 12 amino acids long. Germline CDR1 is SEHNR and CDR2 is FQNEAQ (reference sequence).

This clonotype was seen more than once but under ten times. This chain connects TRBV5-1 to TRBJ1-3, with D perhaps matching TRBD1 (5 bases). Per the germline V gene, CDR1 is SGHRS and CDR2 is YFSETQ. The CDR3 spans 16 residues. V lost 2 bases, J lost 0 bases, and 12 bases lay in between. CDR3 sequence reads: CASSLGDSHSGNTIYF. The DNA of the CDR3 is TGCGCCAGCAGCTTAGGCGACAGCCACTCTGGAAACACCATATATTTT.

This clonotype was recorded a few times. This chain links TRBV20-1 with TRBJ1-5; weak D call: TRBD1 (5 bases). CDR1 is DFQATT and CDR2 is SNEGSKA in the germline V gene (reference sequence). There are 13 residues in the CDR3. Trimming left V 5 bases short and J 2 bases short, with 10 bases between. Here the CDR3 reads CSASPGGNQPQHF. The CDR3 nucleotides read TGCAGTGCTTCCCCGGGGGGCAATCAGCCCCAGCATTTT.

This clonotype has a count of ten or more. V gene TRBV10-3 combines with J gene TRBJ2-1; 9 bases are a match to TRBD2. The CDR3 spans 15 residues. V was pared by 10 bases and J by 7 bases, with 14 bases of the junction left unmatched. Germline lookup yields CDR1 ENHRY and CDR2 SYGVKD. As DNA, the CDR3 is TGTGCCACCGCCCCTGGGAGCGGGGGGCCTAATGAGCAGTTCTTC. Translating gives CATAPGSGGPNEQFF.

The rearrangement links TRBV15 to TRBJ2-3; no clear D. Trimming removed 0 bases at V and 6 bases at J, with 7 bases between. This CDR3 has 13 amino acids. The germline gives CDR1 LNHNV, CDR2 YYDKDF (reference sequence). The CDR3 DNA sequence: TGTGCCACCAGCAGAGATTGGTCCGATACGCAGTATTTT. It is translated as CATSRDWSDTQYF. Variable domain in full (rest from reference TRBV15 and TRBJ2-3): DAMVIQNPRYQVTQFGKPVTLSCSQTLNHNVMYWYQQKSSQAPKLLFHYYDKDFNNEADTPDNFQSRRPNTSFCFLDIRSPGLGDTAMYLCATSRDWSDTQYFGPGTRLTVL.

This sequence joins TRBV18 and TRBJ1-6, with D hard to call. CDR1 is KGHSH and CDR2 is LQKENI in the germline V gene. The length of the CDR3 is 13 residues. Deletions cut 4 bases from V and 7 bases from J, with 8 bases between. Written as DNA, the CDR3 is TGTGCCAGCTCACAAGGCACGAATTCACCCCTCCACTTT. Its translation: CASSQGTNSPLHF.

The chain uses TRBV2 and TRBJ1-3; TRBD1 aligns across 7 bases. The CDR3 contains 15 residues. V lost 3 bases, J lost 2 bases, and 4 bases stayed unmatched. Germline CDR1 is SNHLY and CDR2 is FYNNEI. The CDR3 bases are TGTGCCAGCAGTGAGGACAGGACCCCTGGAAACACCATATATTTT. It yields the protein CASSEDRTPGNTIYF.

Ten or more counts support this clonotype. This chain's CDR3 is CASSVTAPYEQYF. The DNA for the CDR3 is TGTGCCAGCTCAGTGACAGCCCCCTACGAGCAGTACTTC. This chain connects TRBV18 to TRBJ2-7; weak D call: TRBD1 (5 bases). V lost 5 bases and J lost 2, with 10 bases in between. Germline V lookup: CDR1 KGHSH, CDR2 LQKENI. The CDR3 has 13 amino acids.

The chain has TRBV2 and TRBJ1-2; tentative D call: TRBD1 (5 bases). CDR1 is SNHLY and CDR2 is FYNNEI in the germline V gene. The CDR3 is 13 amino acids. V was cut by 5 bases and J by 7 bases, with 14 bases left in between. CDR3: CASSSQWGRGYTF. The CDR3 DNA follows: TGTGCCAGCAGTTCGCAGTGGGGACGTGGCTACACCTTC.

This chain connects TRBV6-2 or TRBV6-3 to TRBJ1-5; 7 bases are shared with TRBD1. Germline lookup yields CDR1 MNHEY and CDR2 SVGEGT. This CDR3 has 15 amino acids. The ends lost 6 bases at V and 0 bases at J; junction bases unmatched: 5. CDR3 in amino acids: CASRDRRFSNQPQHF. CDR3 nucleotide sequence: TGTGCCAGCAGGGACAGGCGGTTTAGCAATCAGCCCCAGCATTTT.

The sample holds many counts of this clonotype. A read error may account for a junction end that differs from germline. The rearrangement links TRBV7-7 to TRBJ1-2; D remains ambiguous. This CDR3 region has 14 residues. Germline V gives CDR1 SSHAT, CDR2 FNYEAQ (reference sequence). CDR3 in amino acids: CASSSPAFPSGYTF. CDR3 in DNA: TGTGCTAGCAGCTCTCCGGCGTTCCCCTCGGGCTACACCTTC.

This clonotype has ten or more counts. This sequence joins TRBV3-1 and TRBJ1-1; no definite D call. With 3 bases removed from V and 7 bases from J, the gap between germline ends came to 6 bases. From germline, CDR1 is LGHDT and CDR2 YNNKEL (reference sequence). CDR3 length: 11 amino acids. As DNA, the CDR3 is TGTGCCAGCAGCCATATTGATGAAGCTTTCTTT. It translates to CASSHIDEAFF.

This clonotype was recorded at least ten times. The V and J genes are TRBV6-1 and TRBJ1-6; D gene ambiguous. CDR3 length equals 11 residues. Looked up from germline, CDR1 is MNHNS and CDR2 is SASEGT. The germline V and J ends were trimmed by 2 bases and 7 bases, with 0 bases remaining between them. The CDR3 sequence: CASSENSPLHF. Here the CDR3 DNA reads TGTGCCAGCAGTGAAAATTCACCCCTCCACTTT.

This clonotype was seen repeatedly, ten times or more. V usage is TRBV7-2 and J usage is TRBJ2-1; D may be TRBD1 or TRBD2 (6 bases each). V lost 1 base and J 6 bases, leaving 16 bases between the germline ends. There are 16 residues in the CDR3. Germline assignment: CDR1 SGHTA and CDR2 FQGNSA. In DNA, the CDR3 is TGTGCCAGCAGCTTAGGGGGGGCGCGTTACGGCAATGAGCAGTTCTTC. Residues: CASSLGGARYGNEQFF.

This clonotype was counted a few times. The chain combines TRBV5-1 with TRBJ1-3; D perhaps matches TRBD1 (5 bases). V was cut by 0 bases and J by 0 bases, with 10 bases left in between. This CDR3 comprises 16 residues. CDR1 is SGHRS, CDR2 YFSETQ, per germline. The CDR3 sequence: CASSLGDSYSGNTIYF. CDR3 coding DNA: TGCGCCAGCAGCTTGGGTGACAGCTACTCTGGAAACACCATATATTTT.

This clonotype was seen at least ten times. V is TRBV6-1 and J is TRBJ1-4; tentatively, D is TRBD1 (6 bases). Germline-derived CDR1 and CDR2 are MNHNS and SASEGT. V shed 8 bases and J shed 7 bases, with 20 bases lying between them. The CDR3 contains 15 residues. This CDR3 is CASSGQTRGVEKLFF. CDR3 coding DNA: TGTGCCAGCTCTGGACAGACTCGGGGGGTTGAAAAACTGTTTTTT.

This clonotype was recorded many times. The chain couples TRBV20-1 to TRBJ2-3; 11 nucleotides agree with TRBD2. The junction had 12 bases not matched to a gene; V was cut back by 1 base and J by 0 bases. This CDR3 has 19 residues. Germline CDR1 reads DFQATT; CDR2 reads SNEGSKA (reference sequence). In nucleotides, the CDR3 is TGCAGTGCTAGAGGGGGCCCTAGCGGGGGGCAGACTAGCACAGATACGCAGTATTTT. Translated, it gives CSARGGPSGGQTSTDTQYF.

This clonotype was observed at least ten times. The chain joins TRBV18 to TRBJ1-5, with D possibly TRBD1 on 6 matching bases. Germline V gene lookup returns CDR1 KGHSH and CDR2 LQKENI. Trimming removed 3 bases at V and 4 bases at J, with 16 bases between. The CDR3 length is 16 residues. The CDR3 coding sequence is TGTGCCAGCTCACCTCAAGGGGACACAATGAATCAGCCCCAGCATTTT. It encodes CASSPQGDTMNQPQHF. Complete variable domain (other parts from reference TRBV18 and TRBJ1-5): NAGVMQNPRHLVRRRGQEARLRCSPMKGHSHVYWYRQLPEEGLKFMVYLQKENIIDESGMPKERFSAEFPKEGPSILRIQQVVRGDSAAYFCASSPQGDTMNQPQHFGDGTRLSIL.

The rearrangement uses TRBV27 and TRBJ1-6; D not certain. V lost 8 bases and J lost 0, with 17 bases in between. Germline assignment: CDR1 MNHEY and CDR2 SMNVEV (reference sequence). CDR3 length: 17 amino acids. CDR3 protein: CASRPTPVGSYNSPLHF. DNA for the CDR3: TGTGCCAGCCGACCCACCCCTGTCGGCTCCTATAATTCACCCCTCCACTTT.

This clonotype was counted ten times or more. This chain connects TRBV2 to TRBJ2-1; D unclear. The ends were cut back, 6 bases at V and 5 bases at J, with 2 bases in the middle. The length of the CDR3 is 10 residues. CDR1 is SNHLY and CDR2 is FYNNEI in the germline V gene. CDR3 in amino acids: CASRNNEQFF. CDR3 DNA sequence: TGTGCCAGCAGGAACAATGAGCAGTTCTTC. Full variable domain (rest looked up from reference TRBV2 and TRBJ2-1): EPEVTQTPSHQVTQMGQEVILRCVPISNHLYFYWYRQILGQKVEFLVSFYNNEISEKSEIFDDQFSVERPDGSNFTLKIRSTKLEDSAMYFCASRNNEQFFGPGTRLTVL.